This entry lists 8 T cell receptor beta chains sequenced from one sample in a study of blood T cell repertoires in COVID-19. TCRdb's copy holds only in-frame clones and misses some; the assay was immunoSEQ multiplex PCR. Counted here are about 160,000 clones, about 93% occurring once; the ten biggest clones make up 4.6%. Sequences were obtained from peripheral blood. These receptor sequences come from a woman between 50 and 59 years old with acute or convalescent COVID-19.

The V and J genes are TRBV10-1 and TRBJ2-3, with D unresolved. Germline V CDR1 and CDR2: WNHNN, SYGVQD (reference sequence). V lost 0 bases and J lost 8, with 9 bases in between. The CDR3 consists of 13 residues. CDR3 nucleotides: TGCGCCAGCAGTGAGTCGACTGGTTCTACGCAGTATTTT. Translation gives CASSESTGSTQYF.

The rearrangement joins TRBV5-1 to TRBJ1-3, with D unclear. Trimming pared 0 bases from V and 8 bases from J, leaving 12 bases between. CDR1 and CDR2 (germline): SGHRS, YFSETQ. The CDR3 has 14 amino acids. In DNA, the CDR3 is TGCGCCAGCAGCTTGGGGCTTGTTGGTGACACCATATATTTT. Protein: CASSLGLVGDTIYF.

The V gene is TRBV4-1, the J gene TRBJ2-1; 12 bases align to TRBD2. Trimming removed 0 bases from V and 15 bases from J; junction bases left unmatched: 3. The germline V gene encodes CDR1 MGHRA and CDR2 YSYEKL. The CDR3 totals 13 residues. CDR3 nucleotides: TGCGCCAGCAGCCAAGAGACTAGCGGGAGTAGGTTCTTC. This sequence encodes CASSQETSGSRFF.

CDR3 coding DNA: TGTGCCAGCAGTCCGGTAGCGGGATCGTGGTCGGAGACCCAGTACTTC. This codes for CASSPVAGSWSETQYF. The chain is built from TRBV28 and TRBJ2-5; 8 bases agree with TRBD2. The CDR3 extends over 16 amino acids. Germline loops: CDR1 MDHEN, CDR2 SYDVKM. The junction had 13 bases not matched to a gene; V was cut back by 5 bases and J by 5 bases.

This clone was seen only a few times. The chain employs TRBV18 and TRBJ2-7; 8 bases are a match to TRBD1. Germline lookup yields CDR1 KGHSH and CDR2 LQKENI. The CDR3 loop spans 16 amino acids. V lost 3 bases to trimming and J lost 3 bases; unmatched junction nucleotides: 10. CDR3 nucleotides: TGTGCCAGCTCACCCCATTTGACAGGGGCATTCTACGAGCAGTACTTC. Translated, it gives CASSPHLTGAFYEQYF.

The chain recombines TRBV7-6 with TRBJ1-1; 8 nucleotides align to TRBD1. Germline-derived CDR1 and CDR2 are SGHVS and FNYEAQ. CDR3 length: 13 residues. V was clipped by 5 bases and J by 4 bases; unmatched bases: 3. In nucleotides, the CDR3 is TGTGCCAGCAGCCAGGGGGCCGGCACTGAAGCTTTCTTT. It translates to CASSQGAGTEAFF.

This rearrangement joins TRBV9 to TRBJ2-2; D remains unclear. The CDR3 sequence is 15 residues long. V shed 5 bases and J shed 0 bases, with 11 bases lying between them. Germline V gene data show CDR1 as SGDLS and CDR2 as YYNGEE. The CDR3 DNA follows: TGTGCCAGCAGTCCGCTCGACACGAACACCGGGGAGCTGTTTTTT. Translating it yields CASSPLDTNTGELFF. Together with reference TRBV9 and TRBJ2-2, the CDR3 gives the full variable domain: DSGVTQTPKHLITATGQRVTLRCSPRSGDLSVYWYQQSLDQGLQFLIQYYNGEERAKGNILERFSAQQFPDLHSELNLSSLELGDSALYFCASSPLDTNTGELFFGEGSRLTVL.

This CDR3 reads CASSSGRGEDTQYF. The CDR3 DNA follows: TGCGCCAGCAGCTCCGGGAGAGGTGAAGATACGCAGTATTTT. J is TRBJ2-3 and V is TRBV5-1; tentatively, D is TRBD2 (6 bases). The CDR3 runs to 14 residues. The V and J ends lost 3 bases and 5 bases respectively, with 13 bases between them. Germline values: CDR1 SGHRS, CDR2 YFSETQ.